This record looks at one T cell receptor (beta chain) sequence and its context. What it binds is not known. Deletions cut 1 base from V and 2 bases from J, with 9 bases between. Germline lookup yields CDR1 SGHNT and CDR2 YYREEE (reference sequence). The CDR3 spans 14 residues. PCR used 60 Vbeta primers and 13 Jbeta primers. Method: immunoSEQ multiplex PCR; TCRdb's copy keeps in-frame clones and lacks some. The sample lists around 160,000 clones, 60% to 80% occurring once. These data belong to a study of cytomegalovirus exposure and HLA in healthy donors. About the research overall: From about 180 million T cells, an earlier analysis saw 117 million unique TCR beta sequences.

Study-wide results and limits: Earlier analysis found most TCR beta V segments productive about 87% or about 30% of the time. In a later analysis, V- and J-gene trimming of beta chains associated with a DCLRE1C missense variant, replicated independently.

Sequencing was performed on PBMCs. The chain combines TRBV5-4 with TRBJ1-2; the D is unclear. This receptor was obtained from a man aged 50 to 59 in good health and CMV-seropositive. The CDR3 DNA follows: TGTGCCAGCAGCTTGCCAGGACTGAACTATGGCTACACCTTC. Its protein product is CASSLPGLNYGYTF.